This T cell receptor (beta chain) is from a study of regulatory T cells in long-lasting Graves disease. About the study: Duration of antithyroid drug therapy among newly diagnosed Graves' patients was under 3 months.

Arm-PCR with iRepertoire HTBI primers amplified the CDR3 regions for these TCR beta libraries. In TCRdb, the multiplex PCR reads were re-called with MiXCR into one record per CDR3 protein. This table holds about 530,000 distinct CDR3 sequences, about 16% found once. V shed 5 bases and J shed 1 base, with 21 bases lying between them. The CDR3 consists of 17 residues. Germline CDR1 and CDR2: SGHRS and YFSETQ. This clonotype was counted many times. Time point reported: newly diagnosed GD, antithyroid drugs for less than 3 months. PBMCs provided the RNA from which the TCR library was made. These data also featured in a second study, about T cells in Graves' hyperthyroidism and ophthalmopathy.

The sample here was peripheral blood mononuclear cells (PBMCs), taken at new diagnosis, from a patient treated with antithyroid drugs. The source of this sequence is a woman aged 35-60 years with Graves disease. The chain joins TRBV5-1 to TRBJ1-1, with D possibly TRBD1 on 5 matching bases. The CDR3 protein is CASREVARAESNTEAFF. The CDR3 region has the DNA TGCGCCAGCAGAGAGGTCGCCAGGGCAGAGTCGAACACTGAAGCTTTCTTT.